These 5 T cell receptor beta chains were sequenced from one sample in a study of type 1 regulatory T cells. One entry per CDR3 protein, called by TCRdb with MiXCR from the reads. The table has tens of thousands of distinct CDR3 sequences, 20% to 25% seen once. The antigens these receptors bind are not known. Overall study findings and caveats: Type 1 regulatory T cells had a more restricted TCR repertoire than non-type 1 regulatory T cells.

Source material: cultured type 1 regulatory T (Tr1) cells, either the whole culture or a sorted fraction (not recorded which). These receptors were obtained from a human donor in good health.

This clonotype was recorded a few times. The DNA of the CDR3 is TGTGCCAGCTCACCCGGGGAGGGATCGAACACTGAAGCTTTCTTT. This encodes CASSPGEGSNTEAFF. V and J are TRBV18 and TRBJ1-1; D call uncertain. Deletions cut 3 bases from V and 1 base from J, with 12 bases between. The CDR3 has 15 residues. CDR1 and CDR2 from the germline V gene are KGHSH and LQKENI.

This clonotype has just a few counts. The rearrangement uses TRBV7-9 and TRBJ2-1; a weak D match, TRBD1 (5 bases). Between the trimmed V and J ends, which lost 7 bases and 10 bases, there was a span of 17 bases. Germline V lookup: CDR1 SEHNR, CDR2 FQNEAQ (reference sequence). The CDR3 consists of 13 residues. The CDR3 region has the DNA TGTGCCAGCATCAGGGTTGGGGAAAGGGAGCAGTTCTTC. Translating it yields CASIRVGEREQFF.

This rearrangement joins TRBV5-1 to TRBJ2-1; TRBD2 matches 13 bases. Trimming cost V 0 bases and J 7 bases; bases outside gene matches: 7. Germline V gene sequence: CDR1 SGHRS, CDR2 YFSETQ. The CDR3 spans 17 residues. The CDR3 nucleotides are TGCGCCAGCAGCTTGGGGGTGACTAGCGGGAGGACGAATGAGCAGTTCTTC. This encodes CASSLGVTSGRTNEQFF. The full variable domain, rest sourced from reference TRBV5-1 and TRBJ2-1, is KAGVTQTPRYLIKTRGQQVTLSCSPISGHRSVSWYQQTPGQGLQFLFEYFSETQRNKGNFPGRFSGRQFSNSRSEMNVSTLELGDSALYLCASSLGVTSGRTNEQFFGPGTRLTVL.

This clonotype was seen only a few times. The chain uses TRBV20-1 and TRBJ2-3, with 8 bases that match TRBD2. CDR3 length: 12 residues. V gave up 6 bases and J gave up 6 bases; unmatched junction bases: 5. Per the germline V gene, CDR1 is DFQATT and CDR2 is SNEGSKA (reference sequence). The CDR3 sequence is CSAQREWDTQYF. In nucleotides, the CDR3 is TGCAGTGCCCAGCGGGAGTGGGATACGCAGTATTTT.

The J gene is TRBJ2-7, the V gene TRBV7-9; the match to TRBD1 covers 8 bases. Trimming removed 5 bases from V and 2 bases from J; junction bases left unmatched: 5. This CDR3 region has 14 residues. Germline V gene data show CDR1 as SEHNR and CDR2 as FQNEAQ (reference sequence). For the CDR3, the DNA is TGTGCCAGCAGCCCCTCGGGACAGGCCTACGAGCAGTACTTC. It translates to CASSPSGQAYEQYF.